This T cell receptor beta chain was identified in a study of T-cell memory formation after mild COVID-19. Whole-study results and caveats: The SARS-CoV-2 specificity of second-wave clones reaching peak at day 37 remained unverified. The study found balanced CD4/CD8 in clones contracting day 15 to 85 and a CD4+ lean in later expanders. Contracting CD4+ clones sat mainly in CM and EM; CD8+ in EMRA.

5'RACE primed from the constant segment yielded TCR alpha and TCR beta cDNA libraries bearing sample barcodes and UMIs. TCRdb redid the calling of the 5' RACE reads with MiXCR, one entry per CDR3 protein. The sample carries over 150,000 distinct CDR3 sequences, around 21% recorded once. The CDR3 runs to 14 residues. Trimming took off 0 bases at V and 2 bases at J, with 7 bases between the two ends. The germline CDR1 and CDR2 sequences are SEHNR and FQNEAQ (reference sequence). This clonotype was observed a handful of times. Its matching antigen is unknown. The sequence derives from an adult woman who had mild COVID-19 (a few samples of this study predate the infection). Cell type and time point are not known. Material for sequencing was PBMCs or a T cell subset sorted from them (not recorded which). The chain joins TRBV7-9 to TRBJ2-5; possible D gene TRBD1, 6 bases. The chain's CDR3 is CASSLAGAQETQYF. Here the CDR3 DNA reads TGTGCCAGCAGCTTAGCGGGGGCTCAAGAGACCCAGTACTTC.